This is a list of T cell receptor beta chains from one sample in a study of cytomegalovirus exposure and HLA in healthy donors. The data were produced by immunoSEQ multiplex PCR, yet TCRdb's version contains in-frame clones alone and is incomplete. The sample has around 190,000 clones, more than 75% seen once. Sequenced: PBMCs. The receptors stem from a man aged 35-49 years in good health and CMV-seropositive. CDR3s include the opening cysteine and the closing phenylalanine or tryptophan. A D gene is named only where the DNA matches it firmly.

d_call: TRBD1; j_call: TRBJ1-2; v_call: TRBV11-2; cdr3_aa: CASSWGSTGGDYGYTF
d_call: -; j_call: TRBJ1-4; v_call: TRBV5-6; cdr3_aa: CASSSRWEKLFF
d_call: -; j_call: TRBJ2-7; v_call: TRBV11-3; cdr3_aa: CASSPGSPTYEQYF
d_call: TRBD1; j_call: TRBJ1-2; v_call: TRBV18; cdr3_aa: CASSPATGVFGYGYTF
d_call: TRBD1; j_call: TRBJ2-5; v_call: TRBV9; cdr3_aa: CASSEAGGKTQYF
d_call: TRBD1; j_call: TRBJ1-2; v_call: TRBV5-8; cdr3_aa: CASSRQGENYGYTF
d_call: TRBD2; j_call: TRBJ2-5; v_call: TRBV6-1; cdr3_aa: CASSATSGRGETQYF
d_call: TRBD1; j_call: TRBJ1-1; v_call: TRBV6-5; cdr3_aa: CASSYSGTGNTEAFF
d_call: TRBD2; j_call: TRBJ2-3; v_call: TRBV5-1; cdr3_aa: CASSSSGSVADTQYF
d_call: TRBD1; j_call: TRBJ1-2; v_call: TRBV10-2; cdr3_aa: CASAGTDNYGYTF
d_call: TRBD2; j_call: TRBJ2-7; v_call: TRBV19; cdr3_aa: CASSTTSGGASEQYF
d_call: TRBD1; j_call: -; v_call: TRBV2; cdr3_aa: CASSERDRVWDEQYF
d_call: -; j_call: TRBJ1-1; v_call: TRBV25-1; cdr3_aa: CASSSGYRTEAFF
d_call: TRBD2; j_call: TRBJ2-1; v_call: TRBV27; cdr3_aa: CASSFGTSTSEQFF